Below, 15 T cell receptor beta chains from the same sample are listed, as sequenced in a study of cytomegalovirus exposure and HLA in healthy donors. With 60 Vbeta and 13 Jbeta primers, the PCR was carried out. Assay used: immunoSEQ multiplex PCR; TCRdb lists only in-frame clones, some missing. The sample yields about 130,000 clones, just under 80% seen once. The sequencing input was PBMCs. These TCRs come from a man aged 30-40 years in good health.

V is TRBV28 and J is TRBJ2-2, with 8 bases identical to TRBD2. After removal of 9 bases from V and 6 bases from J, the junction contained 9 bases not matched to a gene. Per germline, CDR1 MDHEN and CDR2 SYDVKM. There are 14 residues in the CDR3. The CDR3 sequence: CASTGTRKAGELFF. For the CDR3, the DNA is TGTGCCAGTACCGGGACTAGGAAGGCCGGGGAGCTGTTTTTT.

The chain uses TRBV30 and TRBJ1-2, with 8 bases aligning to TRBD1. J lost 6 bases, V lost 4 bases, and 13 bases had no gene match. The CDR3 sequence is 15 residues long. Germline assignment: CDR1 GTSNPN and CDR2 SVGIG (reference sequence). This CDR3 reads CAWNSATGGADGYTF. CDR3 DNA sequence: TGTGCCTGGAATAGCGCAACAGGGGGAGCTGATGGCTACACCTTC. Filled out from reference TRBV30 and TRBJ1-2, the complete variable domain reads SQTIHQWPATLVQPVGSPLSLECTVEGTSNPNLYWYRQAAGRGLQLLFYSVGIGQISSEVPQNLSASRPQDRQFILSSKKLLLSDSGFYLCAWNSATGGADGYTFGSGTRLTVV.

The V call is TRBV5-4, the J call TRBJ2-5; 7 nucleotides line up with TRBD1. J was trimmed by 4 bases and V by 0 bases; bases with no gene match: 3. The CDR3 is 14 residues long. Germline CDR1 SGHNT, CDR2 YYREEE (reference sequence). CDR3 bases: TGTGCCAGCAGCTTGGCCCGGGACAGAGAGACCCAGTACTTC. Its translation: CASSLARDRETQYF. Filled out from reference TRBV5-4 and TRBJ2-5, the complete variable domain reads ETGVTQSPTHLIKTRGQQVTLRCSSQSGHNTVSWYQQALGQGPQFIFQYYREEENGRGNFPPRFSGLQFPNYSSELNVNALELDDSALYLCASSLARDRETQYFGPGTRLLVL.

This clone was detected a few times. This rearrangement joins TRBV27 to TRBJ2-3; the D gene is possibly TRBD1 (5 bases). V was clipped by 10 bases and J by 0 bases, with 11 bases between them. Germline assignment: CDR1 MNHEY and CDR2 SMNVEV (reference sequence). The CDR3 has 13 amino acids. DNA of the CDR3: TGTGCCATCCGCAGGGCTAGCACAGATACGCAGTATTTT. Translated, it gives CAIRRASTDTQYF.

A remark on this clone: Other nucleotide sequences from this sample produce the same CDR3. J is TRBJ1-1 and V is TRBV9, with D unclear. Trimming stripped 0 bases from V and 2 bases from J, with 8 bases between. The V gene's germline CDR1 is SGDLS and CDR2 YYNGEE. The CDR3 covers 14 residues. CDR3 nucleotide sequence: TGTGCCAGCAGCGTAGGTACAGCCAACACTGAAGCTTTCTTT. This translates into CASSVGTANTEAFF.

The table lists this clone with a few counts. The chain has TRBV10-3 and TRBJ1-3, with a tentative D call TRBD1 (5 bases). CDR1 and CDR2 from the germline V gene are ENHRY and SYGVKD. Trimming removed 3 bases from V and 1 base from J, with 10 bases in between. The CDR3 sequence is 15 residues long. DNA of the CDR3: TGTGCCATCAGTGATGGGGGGGAATCTGGAAACACCATATATTTT. It encodes CAISDGGESGNTIYF.

The V and J genes are TRBV5-6 and TRBJ2-5; 8 bases align to TRBD1. CDR1 SGHDT and CDR2 YYEEEE come from the germline V gene. The V gene end was trimmed by 2 bases and the J gene end by 4 bases; junction bases not matched to a gene: 4. The CDR3 totals 14 residues. This CDR3 is CASSFGGTGETQYF. In nucleotides, the CDR3 is TGTGCCAGCAGCTTTGGGGGGACAGGAGAGACCCAGTACTTC.

With respect to this clone: A read error may account for a junction end that differs from germline. The gene calls are TRBV7-9 and TRBJ1-2; TRBD1 might be the D (6 bases). This CDR3 contains 14 residues. CDR1 is SEHNR and CDR2 is FQNEAQ in the germline V gene (reference sequence). The CDR3 DNA sequence: TGTTCCAGCAGCTTCCCCCGGACAGAGATTGGCTACACCTTC. Protein sequence: CSSSFPRTEIGYTF.

As for this clone: A junction end diverges from the germline sequence, so it may reflect a read error. V usage is TRBV25-1 and J usage is TRBJ2-7, with D perhaps matching TRBD1 (5 bases). The germline CDR1 and CDR2 sequences are MGHDK and SYGVNS. The CDR3 is made up of 14 amino acids. CDR3 in DNA: TGTGCCAGCAGTGGGGGCACAGGCTCCGACGAGCAGTACTTC. Its protein product is CASSGGTGSDEQYF.

The rearrangement joins TRBV19 to TRBJ2-3; the match to TRBD2 covers 8 bases. Germline trimming cut 4 bases from V and 4 bases from J; bases unmatched to any gene: 7. CDR1 is LNHDA, CDR2 SQIVND, per germline (reference sequence). The CDR3 spans 15 residues. CDR3 bases: TGTGCCAGTAGTAAGAGAGCGGGAGTGTCAGATACGCAGTATTTT. It codes for CASSKRAGVSDTQYF.

This chain joins TRBV6-1 and TRBJ1-4; possible D gene TRBD1, 5 bases. The CDR3 spans 11 residues. Germline CDR1 is MNHNS and CDR2 is SASEGT. With 6 bases removed from V and 8 bases from J, the gap between germline ends came to 7 bases. CDR3 protein: CASRGGEKLFF. CDR3 sequence (DNA): TGTGCCAGCAGGGGGGGGGAAAAACTGTTTTTT.

This sequence joins TRBV5-1 and TRBJ1-5, with 9 bases identical to TRBD1. Germline-derived CDR1 and CDR2 are SGHRS and YFSETQ. This CDR3 contains 14 residues. Trimming cost V 4 bases and J 5 bases; bases outside gene matches: 4. The CDR3 sequence: CASSTTGGDQPQHF. Written as DNA, the CDR3 is TGCGCCAGCAGCACGACAGGGGGGGATCAGCCCCAGCATTTT.

This clone was counted a single time. The chain links TRBV28 to TRBJ2-7, with 8 nucleotides matching TRBD1. The trim removed 3 bases at V and 7 bases at J, leaving 11 bases unmatched. The germline V gene encodes CDR1 MDHEN and CDR2 SYDVKM. The CDR3 sequence is 15 residues long. The CDR3 DNA sequence: TGTGCCAGCAGTTTTAGTGGACAGGGTGCGCCTGAGCAGTACTTC. Encoded protein: CASSFSGQGAPEQYF.

Remarks on this clone: The sample holds other DNA sequences that translate to the same CDR3. This chain connects TRBV5-1 to TRBJ2-7; 12 bases match TRBD2. Unmatched junction bases numbered 9, after V lost 3 bases and J lost 5 bases. Germline V gene lookup returns CDR1 SGHRS and CDR2 YFSETQ. The CDR3 covers 16 residues. CDR3 amino acids: CASSSGQGLAGHEQYF. As DNA, the CDR3 is TGCGCCAGCAGCTCCGGACAGGGACTAGCGGGCCACGAGCAGTACTTC.

As to this clone: The germline gene is not matched at one end of the junction; a read error may be the cause. This chain connects TRBV7-6 to TRBJ1-1, with TRBD1 matching 8 bases. From germline, CDR1 is SGHVS and CDR2 FNYEAQ. CDR3 length: 14 residues. Here the CDR3 reads CASTPTPDRGDSFF. Written as DNA, the CDR3 is TGTGCCAGCACCCCGACCCCCGACAGGGGAGATAGTTTTTTT.